The 19 T cell receptor beta chains below were found in one sample sequenced in a study of CD8 T cells in Susac syndrome. RNA was extracted with the RNeasy kit, and a quantity of roughly 0.5 to 1 ug was reverse transcribed using random hexamers. TCRdb re-derived calls from the immunoSEQ multiplex PCR reads in MiXCR, one entry per CDR3 protein. The sample contains roughly 100,000 distinct CDR3 sequences, roughly 94% of which appear only once. Sequencing was carried out using CD8+ T cells from PBMCs. The receptors stem from a human donor with Susac syndrome.

The chain has TRBV29-1 and TRBJ2-7, with D maybe TRBD2 (5 bases). The ends were cut back, 7 bases at V and 3 bases at J, with 13 bases in the middle. The CDR3 has 12 residues. CDR1 is SQVTM, CDR2 ANQGSEA, per germline. Written as DNA, the CDR3 is TGCAGCGCTGAGGGCAGACACTACGAGCAGTACTTC. Its protein is CSAEGRHYEQYF.

The chain recombines TRBV19 with TRBJ1-4, with a weak D call TRBD1 (6 bases). Trimming stripped 4 bases from V and 5 bases from J, with 14 bases between. Germline CDR1 reads LNHDA; CDR2 reads SQIVND (reference sequence). This CDR3 has 15 residues. The CDR3 region has the DNA TGTGCCAGTAGTACTACGGGACACCCGAATGAAAAACTGTTTTTT. Protein product: CASSTTGHPNEKLFF.

This clonotype was recorded once. The genes are TRBV29-1 and TRBJ2-1, with D possibly being TRBD1 (5 bases). Germline CDR1 reads SQVTM; CDR2 reads ANQGSEA. The CDR3 sequence is 14 residues long. The germline V and J ends were trimmed by 1 base and 4 bases, with 11 bases remaining between them. For the CDR3, the DNA is TGCAGCGTTGAAGGGGGCAGGGTTTACAATGAGCAGTTCTTC. This sequence encodes CSVEGGRVYNEQFF.

V is TRBV6-6 and J is TRBJ2-3; 8 bases line up with TRBD2. This CDR3 is 15 amino acids long. Germline CDR1 reads MNHNY; CDR2 reads SVGAGI (reference sequence). Trimming cost V 7 bases and J 2 bases; bases outside gene matches: 8. The CDR3: CASTSHSGVTDTQYF. DNA for the CDR3: TGTGCCAGCACCTCACATAGCGGGGTCACAGATACGCAGTATTTT.

The J gene is TRBJ2-7, the V gene TRBV29-1; 9 nucleotides match TRBD2. Germline trimming cut 2 bases from V and 4 bases from J; bases unmatched to any gene: 0. The germline CDR1 and CDR2 sequences are SQVTM and ANQGSEA. This CDR3 has 12 residues. In nucleotides, the CDR3 is TGCAGCGTTGAACTAGCGGGGTACGAGCAGTACTTC. This translates into CSVELAGYEQYF.

The CDR3: CSVNRDNTEAFF. In nucleotides, the CDR3 is TGCAGCGTCAACAGAGACAACACTGAAGCTTTCTTT. V and J are TRBV29-1 and TRBJ1-1; D uncertain. CDR3 length equals 12 residues. Trimming stripped 6 bases from V and 2 bases from J, with 10 bases between. The germline V gene has CDR1 SQVTM and CDR2 ANQGSEA.

This clonotype was detected once. This rearrangement joins TRBV4-3 to TRBJ2-2; 10 bases fit TRBD2. After removal of 2 bases from V and 0 bases from J, the junction contained 6 bases not matched to a gene. The germline V gene encodes CDR1 LGHNA and CDR2 YSLEER. The CDR3 consists of 18 residues. The CDR3 DNA reads TGCGCCAGCAGCCAATCTCTAGCGGGGGTTACGAACACCGGGGAGCTGTTTTTT. Protein sequence: CASSQSLAGVTNTGELFF.

The chain is built from TRBV7-9 and TRBJ2-7; D ambiguous. The germline CDR1 and CDR2 sequences are SEHNR and FQNEAQ (reference sequence). CDR3 size: 12 residues. Trimming cost V 6 bases and J 4 bases, with 10 bases left between them. CDR3 nucleotides: TGTGCCAGCAGTCCCCCGGGTTACGAGCAGTACTTC. This gives the protein CASSPPGYEQYF.

This rearrangement joins TRBV7-2 to TRBJ2-4; D remains unclear. In germline, CDR1 is SGHTA, CDR2 FQGNSA. This CDR3 region has 12 residues. V lost 5 bases to trimming and J lost 8 bases, with 10 bases between them. CDR3 in amino acids: CASSRPADIQYF. CDR3 nucleotide sequence: TGTGCCAGCAGCCGACCGGCTGACATTCAGTACTTC.

The rearrangement joins TRBV20-1 to TRBJ2-7, with D perhaps matching TRBD2 (6 bases). With 1 base removed from V and 0 bases from J, the gap between germline ends came to 10 bases. The V gene's germline CDR1 is DFQATT and CDR2 SNEGSKA (reference sequence). The CDR3 covers 14 residues. DNA of the CDR3: TGCAGTGCTAGAGGCGGGGAAAGCTCCTACGAGCAGTACTTC. It encodes CSARGGESSYEQYF.

This sequence joins TRBV12-3 or TRBV12-4 and TRBJ2-3, with D possibly being TRBD1 (5 bases). Trimming left V 4 bases short and J 2 bases short, with 16 bases between. The CDR3 runs 16 residues. Here the CDR3 DNA reads TGTGCCAGCAGTTCCGATCCGAAAGGGGTCACAGATACGCAGTATTTT. It encodes CASSSDPKGVTDTQYF.

In its sample, this clonotype was seen once. The chain recombines TRBV9 with TRBJ2-3; 10 bases line up with TRBD1. CDR1 and CDR2 from the germline V gene are SGDLS and YYNGEE. The CDR3 is 16 residues long. V lost 3 bases to trimming and J lost 6 bases; unmatched junction nucleotides: 10. The CDR3 bases are TGTGCCAGCAGCGATAAGACAGGGGGCCTCTTGGATACGCAGTATTTT. The encoded protein is CASSDKTGGLLDTQYF.

This clonotype appeared a single time. V gene TRBV5-6 combines with J gene TRBJ2-5; D is possibly TRBD2 (5 bases). Trimming left V 4 bases short and J 8 bases short, with 15 bases between. In germline, CDR1 is SGHDT, CDR2 YYEEEE. CDR3 size: 13 residues. CDR3 sequence: CASSIGGVITQYF. The CDR3 DNA reads TGTGCCAGCAGCATCGGAGGAGTCATAACCCAGTACTTC.

This chain uses TRBV7-9 with TRBJ2-3; D is undetermined. The V end was cut by 2 bases, the J end by 0 bases, with 3 bases between. The CDR3 length is 13 residues. Germline V gene data show CDR1 as SEHNR and CDR2 as FQNEAQ (reference sequence). CDR3 nucleotide sequence: TGTGCCAGCAGCTTACCGAGCACAGATACGCAGTATTTT. As protein: CASSLPSTDTQYF. Full variable domain (remainder filled in from reference TRBV7-9 and TRBJ2-3): DTGVSQNPRHKITKRGQNVTFRCDPISEHNRLYWYRQTLGQGPEFLTYFQNEAQLEKSRLLSDRFSAERPKGSFSTLEIQRTEQGDSAMYLCASSLPSTDTQYFGPGTRLTVL.

V gene TRBV9 combines with J gene TRBJ1-5, with TRBD1 matching over 9 bases. Losses at the gene ends were 2 bases for V and 6 bases for J; bases not matched to a gene: 12. From germline, CDR1 is SGDLS and CDR2 YYNGEE. This CDR3 has 17 amino acids. The CDR3 loop reads CASSVALGQGLGQPQHF. The CDR3 coding sequence is TGTGCCAGCAGCGTCGCCCTGGGACAGGGATTAGGTCAGCCCCAGCATTTT. Together with reference TRBV9 and TRBJ1-5, the CDR3 gives the full variable domain: DSGVTQTPKHLITATGQRVTLRCSPRSGDLSVYWYQQSLDQGLQFLIQYYNGEERAKGNILERFSAQQFPDLHSELNLSSLELGDSALYFCASSVALGQGLGQPQHFGDGTRLSIL.

The V and J genes are TRBV20-1 and TRBJ2-7; possibly TRBD1 for D (5 bases). V was cut by 1 base and J by 4 bases, with 14 bases left in between. Germline V gene lookup returns CDR1 DFQATT and CDR2 SNEGSKA (reference sequence). There are 14 residues in the CDR3. The CDR3 protein is CSARALRSGYEQYF. The CDR3 DNA reads TGCAGTGCTAGAGCCTTGAGGTCAGGGTACGAGCAGTACTTC.

This clonotype was observed once. V and J are TRBV4-1 and TRBJ1-5, with 9 bases aligning to TRBD1. V lost 3 bases, J lost 0 bases, and 6 bases stayed unmatched. The germline CDR1 and CDR2 sequences are MGHRA and YSYEKL. The CDR3 has 17 residues. The CDR3: CASSQGDRAYSNQPQHF. CDR3 nucleotide sequence: TGCGCCAGCAGCCAGGGGGACAGGGCCTATAGCAATCAGCCCCAGCATTTT.

This chain joins TRBV10-3 and TRBJ1-2; D possibly corresponds to TRBD1 (5 bases). Germline CDR1 is ENHRY and CDR2 is SYGVKD. The CDR3 spans 15 residues. V was clipped by 0 bases and J by 6 bases, with 14 bases between them. The CDR3 protein is CAISESLTLGDGYTF. In DNA form, the CDR3 reads TGTGCCATCAGTGAGTCGCTCACTTTAGGGGATGGCTACACCTTC.

The gene calls are TRBV20-1 and TRBJ2-1; D is possibly TRBD2 (7 bases). Germline CDR1 and CDR2: DFQATT and SNEGSKA (reference sequence). Trimming stripped 1 base from V and 2 bases from J, with 12 bases between. There are 15 residues in the CDR3. The CDR3 nucleotides are TGCAGTGCTAGAGTTGGGGGGGCGGCCTACAATGAGCAGTTCTTC. Protein sequence: CSARVGGAAYNEQFF.